One sample yielded the 17 T cell receptor beta chains listed below, sequenced in a study of T cell responses to AZD1222 COVID-19 vaccine. Using immunoSEQ multiplex PCR, the repertoire was profiled, and TCRdb retains in-frame clones only, with some absent. The table shows more than 85,000 clones, with 87% occurring only once. The specimen was peripheral blood, collected on day 0 of AZD1222 vaccination. The origin of the receptors is an adult in good health.

The chain combines TRBV5-1 with TRBJ2-1, with 8 positions matching TRBD2. The CDR3 has 15 residues. Looked up from germline, CDR1 is SGHRS and CDR2 is YFSETQ. Trimming removed 0 bases from V and 4 bases from J; junction bases left unmatched: 3. The CDR3 DNA sequence: TGCGCCAGCAGCTTGGAGGGACTAGGGTACAATGAGCAGTTCTTC. Translated: CASSLEGLGYNEQFF. The variable domain in full, completed from reference TRBV5-1 and TRBJ2-1, reads KAGVTQTPRYLIKTRGQQVTLSCSPISGHRSVSWYQQTPGQGLQFLFEYFSETQRNKGNFPGRFSGRQFSNSRSEMNVSTLELGDSALYLCASSLEGLGYNEQFFGPGTRLTVL.

This chain connects TRBV3-1 (or the pseudogene TRBV3-2) to TRBJ2-7, with 10 bases that match TRBD1. The CDR3 spans 13 residues. J gave up 7 bases and V 6 bases, and 6 bases lay outside the gene matches. The germline V gene encodes CDR1 LGHDT and CDR2 YNNKEL (reference sequence). The CDR3 region has the DNA TGTGCCAGCAGTGGACAGGGGGTGGAAGAGCAGTACTTC. Its translation is CASSGQGVEEQYF.

The chain links TRBV5-5 to TRBJ2-1, with TRBD2 identical over 11 bases. This CDR3 has 16 residues. J was trimmed by 5 bases and V by 4 bases; bases with no gene match: 8. Germline V CDR1 and CDR2: SGHKS, YYEKEE (reference sequence). CDR3 DNA sequence: TGTGCCAGCAGCCAGGGACTGGGACTAGCGGACAATGAGCAGTTCTTC. Protein sequence: CASSQGLGLADNEQFF.

The chain combines TRBV14 with TRBJ1-2; D gene uncertain. This CDR3 contains 16 residues. The V gene lost 0 bases and the J gene lost 3 bases, with 14 bases spanning the gap. Germline CDR1 and CDR2: SGHDN and FVKESK. CDR3 in amino acids: CASSQDSVLIDYGYTF. CDR3 coding DNA: TGTGCCAGCAGCCAAGATAGTGTTTTGATTGACTATGGCTACACCTTC.

The gene calls are TRBV28 and TRBJ2-1, with unresolved D. The CDR3 runs to 12 residues. V lost 2 bases to trimming and J lost 12 bases, with 11 bases between them. CDR1 MDHEN and CDR2 SYDVKM come from the germline V gene. Here the CDR3 reads CASSLGRWGQFF. The CDR3 coding sequence is TGTGCCAGCAGTTTAGGGCGATGGGGGCAGTTCTTC.

The chain is built from TRBV27 and TRBJ1-2, with 7 bases that match TRBD1. The CDR3 consists of 12 residues. The V and J ends lost 6 bases and 6 bases, in that order; junction bases with no gene match: 4. The germline V gene has CDR1 MNHEY and CDR2 SMNVEV (reference sequence). CDR3 in DNA: TGTGCCAGCAGGACTACAGGGGATGGCTACACCTTC. It yields the protein CASRTTGDGYTF.

The chain has TRBV5-5 and TRBJ2-7, with D unclear. Germline V lookup: CDR1 SGHKS, CDR2 YYEKEE (reference sequence). Trimming removed 1 base at V and 2 bases at J, with 7 bases between. The length of the CDR3 is 13 residues. Here the CDR3 DNA reads TGTGCCAGCAGCTTGAGTACGACCTACGAGCAGTACTTC. It codes for CASSLSTTYEQYF.

The chain uses TRBV29-1 and TRBJ2-7, with D possibly matching TRBD1 (7 bases). Germline CDR1 SQVTM, CDR2 ANQGSEA. The CDR3 is 12 amino acids. V lost 4 bases, J lost 2 bases, and 9 bases lay in between. CDR3 sequence: CSVARGAYEQYF. Written as DNA, the CDR3 is TGCAGCGTTGCCAGGGGGGCCTACGAGCAGTACTTC.

This clone appeared a few times. V gene TRBV5-1 combines with J gene TRBJ2-5; D gene ambiguous. Germline CDR1 reads SGHRS; CDR2 reads YFSETQ. Trimming left V 2 bases short and J 3 bases short, with 8 bases between. The CDR3 totals 13 residues. The CDR3 loop reads CASSFIREETQYF. The CDR3 DNA reads as TGCGCCAGCAGCTTTATTAGGGAAGAGACCCAGTACTTC.

This clone was detected only a few times. CDR3 loop: CASSRLAGPYEQYF. The CDR3 DNA sequence: TGTGCCAGCAGTCGACTAGCGGGACCTTACGAGCAGTACTTC. The chain carries TRBV28 and TRBJ2-7, with 11 nucleotides matching TRBD2. After removal of 5 bases from V and 4 bases from J, the junction contained 4 bases not matched to a gene. Per the germline V gene, CDR1 is MDHEN and CDR2 is SYDVKM. This CDR3 has 14 residues. Full variable domain (rest looked up from reference TRBV28 and TRBJ2-7): DVKVTQSSRYLVKRTGEKVFLECVQDMDHENMFWYRQDPGLGLRLIYFSYDVKMKEKGDIPEGYSVSREKKERFSLILESASTNQTSMYLCASSRLAGPYEQYFGPGTRLTVT.

V usage is TRBV28 and J usage is TRBJ2-1, with D uncertain. This CDR3 comprises 15 residues. Trimming left V 1 base short and J 8 bases short, with 15 bases between. CDR1 MDHEN and CDR2 SYDVKM come from the germline V gene. CDR3: CASSLSGNHLDEQFF. The CDR3 DNA sequence: TGTGCCAGCAGTTTATCTGGAAATCATTTGGATGAGCAGTTCTTC.

The chain combines TRBV5-1 with TRBJ2-5; D uncertain. V was trimmed by 4 bases and J by 4 bases, leaving 17 bases between them. The germline V gene encodes CDR1 SGHRS and CDR2 YFSETQ. This CDR3 is 15 amino acids long. The CDR3 DNA sequence: TGCGCCAGCAGCCCTGGTCTGACGCGAATAGAGACCCAGTACTTC. Translating it yields CASSPGLTRIETQYF.

The V gene is TRBV5-5, the J gene TRBJ1-5; D ambiguous. V was pared by 0 bases and J by 5 bases, with 24 bases between. CDR3 length: 19 amino acids. Germline values: CDR1 SGHKS, CDR2 YYEKEE (reference sequence). DNA of the CDR3: TGTGCCAGCAGCTTGGTGGCGACCTCCTCTTTACACGGAGATCAGCCCCAGCATTTT. Amino acid sequence: CASSLVATSSLHGDQPQHF.

Concerning this clone: This specimen includes other DNA sequences encoding the same CDR3. This sequence joins TRBV10-3 and TRBJ2-7; 9 bases agree with TRBD1. V was clipped by 5 bases and J by 2 bases; unmatched bases: 4. Germline values: CDR1 ENHRY, CDR2 SYGVKD. The CDR3 runs to 14 residues. The CDR3 region has the DNA TGTGCCATCAGTCCGGACAGGGGTGCCTACGAGCAGTACTTC. The encoded protein is CAISPDRGAYEQYF.

This sequence joins TRBV5-1 and TRBJ2-2; no clear D gene. Trimming pared 1 base from V and 4 bases from J, leaving 5 bases between. The CDR3 runs to 13 residues. Germline V CDR1 and CDR2: SGHRS, YFSETQ. CDR3 sequence: CASSLLITGELFF. CDR3 in DNA: TGCGCCAGCAGCTTGCTGATCACCGGGGAGCTGTTTTTT.

V is TRBV5-6 and J is TRBJ2-4; the D gene is possibly TRBD2 (6 bases). Deletions cut 4 bases from V and 7 bases from J, with 12 bases between. Germline values: CDR1 SGHDT, CDR2 YYEEEE. The CDR3 is 13 residues long. CDR3 amino acids: CASSREQWNIQYF. The CDR3 nucleotides are TGTGCCAGCAGCCGGGAGCAGTGGAACATTCAGTACTTC.

The chain carries TRBV5-4 and TRBJ2-5, with 8 nucleotides matching TRBD1. The CDR3 sequence is 16 residues long. The ends lost 7 bases at V and 5 bases at J; junction bases unmatched: 16. Germline V gene data show CDR1 as SGHNT and CDR2 as YYREEE (reference sequence). CDR3 DNA sequence: TGTGCCAGCTCCCCCGGGACAGGAGGAGTGAGGGAGACCCAGTACTTC. Residues: CASSPGTGGVRETQYF.